This T cell receptor (beta chain) was recorded in a study of identical twins. MiXCR was run by TCRdb on the 5' RACE reads, yielding one entry per CDR3 protein. The sample includes 400,000 to 650,000 distinct CDR3 sequences, 22% of them seen just once. CDR3 length: 16 amino acids. Trimming cost V 2 bases and J 5 bases; bases outside gene matches: 7. Germline loops: CDR1 SGHNT, CDR2 YYREEE (reference sequence). The sample was also linked to a second study, of T cells expressing NK-cell markers. This second report adds: With an anti-gamma-delta TCR antibody, sorting in several experiments was kept to alpha-beta TCR T cells.

Sequencing used CD4+ T cells sorted from blood. The genes are TRBV5-4 and TRBJ2-1; 10 bases line up with TRBD2. The source of this sequence is a woman younger than 30 in good health. CDR3 sequence (DNA): TGTGCCAGCAGCTTTCCTAGCGGGAGAGATGACAATGAGCAGTTCTTC. Translating gives CASSFPSGRDDNEQFF.